This TCR beta chain was sequenced during a study of shared clonotypes between healthy human individuals. The length of the CDR3 is 13 residues. CDR1 and CDR2 from the germline V gene are GTSNPN and SVGIG (reference sequence). V was pared by 4 bases and J by 3 bases, with 5 bases of the junction left unmatched. Study results and caveats: Sampling covered nothing but blood. Tissue TCR repertoires likely differ from those found in blood.

Points on this clone: Its antigen is unidentified.

Only in-frame clones appear in the TCRdb table, and some are missing; sequencing was by immunoSEQ multiplex PCR. Among nearly 500,000 clones listed, around 80% were seen once. Material for sequencing was PBMCs. The receptor's source is a middle-aged woman in good health. Some clones in this sample may be carry-over from other donors' samples. The gene calls are TRBV30 and TRBJ2-5; 7 bases are a match to TRBD2. CDR3 amino acids: CAWTGLAEETQYF. Written as DNA, the CDR3 is TGTGCCTGGACTGGGCTAGCGGAAGAGACCCAGTACTTC.